Shown below are 23 T cell receptor beta chains from a single sample sequenced in a study of radiation and T cells in renal cell carcinoma. Profiled with immunoSEQ multiplex PCR; TCRdb holds only in-frame clones, not every one. The profile shows 120,000 or so clones, about four fifths of them singletons. As to time point: blood 2 weeks post-SBRT. The treatment denotes: 15 Gy SBRT to primary tumor, nephrectomy 4 weeks later. Sequenced here: blood, sampled from a patient whose treatment included radiotherapy and nephrectomy. All receptors come from a man aged 50-59 years with renal cell carcinoma.

This clone was seen a handful of times. The chain has TRBV6-6 and TRBJ1-5, with D uncertain. V was pared by 0 bases and J by 2 bases, with 8 bases between. The germline V gene has CDR1 MNHNY and CDR2 SVGAGI (reference sequence). This CDR3 comprises 15 residues. The CDR3 nucleotides read TGTGCCAGCAGTTACTCCGGGGAAGGCAATCAGCCCCAGCATTTT. It specifies CASSYSGEGNQPQHF.

This chain connects TRBV28 to TRBJ1-3; no reliable D call. Germline loops: CDR1 MDHEN, CDR2 SYDVKM. The CDR3 totals 16 residues. Trimming took 3 bases from V and 0 from J, leaving 12 bases between them. In nucleotides, the CDR3 is TGTGCCAGCAGTTTCACTTCCGAGAGCTCTGGAAACACCATATATTTT. Translating gives CASSFTSESSGNTIYF.

The J gene is TRBJ2-7, the V gene TRBV6-6; TRBD2 is a possible D gene (5 bases). The V and J ends lost 5 bases and 6 bases respectively, with 20 bases between them. The CDR3 sequence is 15 residues long. Germline CDR1 is MNHNY and CDR2 is SVGAGI (reference sequence). The CDR3: CASSIPGTRGGEQYF. The CDR3 nucleotides read TGTGCCAGCAGTATCCCGGGAACACGTGGTGGCGAGCAGTACTTC.

The V and J genes are TRBV30 and TRBJ1-6; 9 bases line up with TRBD1. This CDR3 contains 18 residues. Per the germline V gene, CDR1 is GTSNPN and CDR2 is SVGIG (reference sequence). The trim removed 0 bases at V and 8 bases at J, leaving 14 bases unmatched. The CDR3 region has the DNA TGTGCCTGGAGTGTCCCGCTGGGTAGTGGGACAGGGTATTCACCCCTCCACTTT. Its protein product is CAWSVPLGSGTGYSPLHF.

This chain joins TRBV28 and TRBJ2-1; 7 bases are a match to TRBD2. This CDR3 comprises 17 residues. V lost 6 bases and J lost 0; bases outside the gene matches: 11. Germline loops: CDR1 MDHEN, CDR2 SYDVKM. The CDR3 region is CASRDGGGPGSYNEQFF. The DNA of the CDR3 is TGTGCCAGCAGGGATGGGGGGGGTCCAGGCTCCTACAATGAGCAGTTCTTC.

The V call is TRBV19, the J call TRBJ1-6, with D unclear. Germline V CDR1 and CDR2: LNHDA, SQIVND (reference sequence). The CDR3 has 16 amino acids. Trimming shortened V by 6 bases and J by 0 bases, and 12 bases separated the two germline ends. As DNA, the CDR3 is TGTGCCAGTAGGGTCGGGCGGAGCTCCTATAATTCACCCCTCCACTTT. Its protein is CASRVGRSSYNSPLHF.

The chain combines TRBV7-8 with TRBJ1-3; no reliable D call. Trimming stripped 4 bases from V and 0 bases from J, with 7 bases between. CDR1 and CDR2 from the germline V gene are SGHVS and FQNEAQ. There are 14 residues in the CDR3. CDR3: CASSSMNSGNTIYF. CDR3 DNA: TGTGCCAGCAGCTCGATGAACTCTGGAAACACCATATATTTT.

This clone occurred once. The chain links TRBV27 to TRBJ2-7, with 7 bases lining up with TRBD1. Germline V lookup: CDR1 MNHEY, CDR2 SMNVEV (reference sequence). With 4 bases clipped from V and 12 bases from J, the junction kept 15 bases outside the gene matches. This CDR3 comprises 14 residues. The CDR3 region is CASSSDRNPLSRYF. CDR3 DNA sequence: TGTGCCAGCAGTTCGGACAGGAACCCGCTCTCGCGGTACTTC.

The CDR3 DNA follows: TGTGCCAGCAGTTACTCGAGGTGGGAGCAAAGAGCTTTCTTT. Its translation is CASSYSRWEQRAFF. The V call is TRBV6-5, the J call TRBJ1-1; D is ambiguous. The length of the CDR3 is 14 residues. Germline V CDR1 and CDR2: MNHEY, SVGAGI. The V end was cut by 0 bases, the J end by 10 bases, with 15 bases between.

The V gene is TRBV5-1, the J gene TRBJ2-3; no clear D. The V end was cut by 1 base, the J end by 5 bases, with 11 bases between. Germline V CDR1 and CDR2: SGHRS, YFSETQ. The CDR3 loop spans 14 amino acids. In nucleotides, the CDR3 is TGCGCCAGCAGCTTGCTTCCCGACGGAGATACGCAGTATTTT. Its translation is CASSLLPDGDTQYF.

J is TRBJ2-7 and V is TRBV2, with 9 bases matching TRBD1. The CDR3 loop spans 16 amino acids. J was trimmed by 1 base and V by 4 bases; bases with no gene match: 8. The V gene's germline CDR1 is SNHLY and CDR2 FYNNEI. CDR3 in DNA: TGTGCCAGCAGTGGGATAGGACAGGGGCTTTCCTACGAGCAGTACTTC. Its translation is CASSGIGQGLSYEQYF.

This clone was picked up a small number of times. The chain joins TRBV28 to TRBJ2-6; no clear D. V gave up 4 bases and J gave up 2 bases, with 15 bases separating them. This CDR3 contains 17 residues. Germline-derived CDR1 and CDR2 are MDHEN and SYDVKM. This CDR3 is CASSSKGLRAGANVLTF. CDR3 DNA sequence: TGTGCCAGCAGTTCCAAGGGTCTAAGAGCTGGGGCCAACGTCCTGACTTTC.

V gene TRBV4-3 combines with J gene TRBJ2-7; TRBD1 is a possible D gene (6 bases). The CDR3 spans 15 residues. V lost 1 base to trimming and J lost 3 bases, with 13 bases between them. Germline loops: CDR1 LGHNA, CDR2 YSLEER. The CDR3, as DNA: TGCGCCAGCAGCCAAGGGACAGCTAAGGTCTACGAGCAGTACTTC. Translating gives CASSQGTAKVYEQYF.

The chain is built from TRBV2 and TRBJ2-3, with 9 positions matching TRBD2. From germline, CDR1 is SNHLY and CDR2 FYNNEI. This CDR3 has 16 amino acids. V lost 3 bases, J lost 2 bases, and 6 bases stayed unmatched. CDR3 in amino acids: CASSELAGSNTDTQYF. The CDR3 nucleotides read TGTGCCAGCAGTGAGCTAGCGGGGAGCAACACAGATACGCAGTATTTT.

J is TRBJ1-5 and V is TRBV30; D ambiguous. The length of the CDR3 is 15 residues. Germline CDR1 and CDR2: GTSNPN and SVGIG (reference sequence). The V end was cut by 1 base, the J end by 3 bases, with 13 bases between. DNA of the CDR3: TGTGCCTGGAGTGCCTTGGACCCCATCAATCAGCCCCAGCATTTT. This gives the protein CAWSALDPINQPQHF.

V and J are TRBV14 and TRBJ1-2; D gene ambiguous. V was shortened by 4 bases and J by 0 bases, with 6 bases between the two germline ends. The CDR3 loop spans 13 amino acids. Germline CDR1 and CDR2: SGHDN and FVKESK. This chain's CDR3 is CASSLDANYGYTF. CDR3 DNA sequence: TGTGCCAGCAGCCTAGACGCTAACTATGGCTACACCTTC.

V usage is TRBV28 and J usage is TRBJ2-5; D might be TRBD1 (6 bases). There are 13 residues in the CDR3. Germline V gene lookup returns CDR1 MDHEN and CDR2 SYDVKM. V lost 8 bases to trimming and J lost 3 bases, with 13 bases between them. Here the CDR3 DNA reads TGTGCCAGCCGGACAGATCCAAAAGAGACCCAGTACTTC. Protein sequence: CASRTDPKETQYF.

The chain links TRBV27 to TRBJ2-7, with unresolved D. The V gene's germline CDR1 is MNHEY and CDR2 SMNVEV (reference sequence). The germline V and J ends were trimmed by 1 base and 3 bases, with 10 bases remaining between them. The CDR3 contains 14 residues. The CDR3 sequence: CASSLFGVDYEQYF. As DNA, the CDR3 is TGTGCCAGCAGTTTATTTGGGGTGGACTACGAGCAGTACTTC.

V and J are TRBV18 and TRBJ2-7, with TRBD2 matching over 7 bases. The germline gives CDR1 KGHSH, CDR2 LQKENI. This CDR3 comprises 13 residues. V lost 1 base and J lost 5; bases outside the gene matches: 2. In nucleotides, the CDR3 is TGTGCCAGCTCACCACTAGCGGGTGACGAGCAGTACTTC. Translation gives CASSPLAGDEQYF.

This chain connects TRBV5-1 to TRBJ2-5, with 7 bases fitting TRBD2. J lost 6 bases, V lost 1 base, and 12 bases had no gene match. Germline V gene data show CDR1 as SGHRS and CDR2 as YFSETQ. The CDR3 is made up of 16 amino acids. The CDR3 region is CASSLFGAGVGKTQYF. The CDR3 coding sequence is TGCGCCAGCAGCTTGTTCGGCGCGGGAGTAGGAAAGACCCAGTACTTC.

CDR3 sequence: CASSYGQGGTDTQYF. CDR3 sequence (DNA): TGCGCCAGCAGCTACGGACAGGGTGGCACAGATACGCAGTATTTT. The rearrangement uses TRBV5-1 and TRBJ2-3, with 8 bases aligning to TRBD1. J lost 1 base, V lost 3 bases, and 4 bases had no gene match. The V gene's germline CDR1 is SGHRS and CDR2 YFSETQ. The CDR3 sequence is 15 residues long.

V gene TRBV29-1 combines with J gene TRBJ1-2; a weak D match, TRBD1 (6 bases). Per germline, CDR1 SQVTM and CDR2 ANQGSEA. This CDR3 has 14 amino acids. V lost 3 bases and J 6 bases, leaving 17 bases between the germline ends. The CDR3 nucleotides read TGCAGCGTTGACATACTAACAGGGTCTGATGGCTACACCTTC. Translated, it gives CSVDILTGSDGYTF.

This rearrangement joins TRBV5-1 to TRBJ2-1; 9 bases are shared with TRBD2. CDR3 size: 15 residues. V lost 3 bases and J lost 6; bases outside the gene matches: 7. The V gene's germline CDR1 is SGHRS and CDR2 YFSETQ. CDR3 bases: TGCGCCAGCAGCTCTATAGCGGGGGCGATCAATGAGCAGTTCTTC. This codes for CASSSIAGAINEQFF.